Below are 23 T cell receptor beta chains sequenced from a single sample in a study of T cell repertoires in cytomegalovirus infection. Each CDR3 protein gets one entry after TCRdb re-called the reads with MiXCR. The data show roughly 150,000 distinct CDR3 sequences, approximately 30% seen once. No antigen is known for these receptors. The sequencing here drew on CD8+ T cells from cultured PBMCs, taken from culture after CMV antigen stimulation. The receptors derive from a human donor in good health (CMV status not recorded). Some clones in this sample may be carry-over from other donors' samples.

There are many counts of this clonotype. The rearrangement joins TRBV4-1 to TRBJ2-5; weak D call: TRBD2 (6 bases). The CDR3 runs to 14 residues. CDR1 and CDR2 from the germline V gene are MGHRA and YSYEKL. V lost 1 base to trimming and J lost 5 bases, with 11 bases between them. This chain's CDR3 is CASSQATSPETQYF. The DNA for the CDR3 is TGCGCCAGCAGCCAAGCCACTAGCCCGGAGACCCAGTACTTC.

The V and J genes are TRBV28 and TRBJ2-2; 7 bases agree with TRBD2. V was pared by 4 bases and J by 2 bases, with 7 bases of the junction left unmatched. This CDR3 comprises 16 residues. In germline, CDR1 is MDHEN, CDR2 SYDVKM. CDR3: CASSSPGRVNTGELFF. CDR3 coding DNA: TGTGCCAGCAGTTCCCCGGGGAGGGTCAACACCGGGGAGCTGTTTTTT.

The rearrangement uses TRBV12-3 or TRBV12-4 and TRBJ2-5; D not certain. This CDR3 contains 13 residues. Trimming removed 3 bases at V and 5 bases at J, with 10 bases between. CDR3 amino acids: CASSLNSAETQYF. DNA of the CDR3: TGTGCCAGCAGTTTGAACTCAGCTGAGACCCAGTACTTC.

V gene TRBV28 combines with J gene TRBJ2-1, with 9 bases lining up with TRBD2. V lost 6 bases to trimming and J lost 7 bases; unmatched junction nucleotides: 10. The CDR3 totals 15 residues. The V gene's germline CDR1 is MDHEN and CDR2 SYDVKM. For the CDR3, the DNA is TGTGCCAGCAGAGGTGCGGGGGGGCCAGCTAATGAGCAGTTCTTC. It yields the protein CASRGAGGPANEQFF.

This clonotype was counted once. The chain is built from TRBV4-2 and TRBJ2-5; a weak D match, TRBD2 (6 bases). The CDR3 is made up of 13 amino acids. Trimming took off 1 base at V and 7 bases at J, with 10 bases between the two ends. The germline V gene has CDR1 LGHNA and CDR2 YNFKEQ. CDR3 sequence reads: CASSQGLGGTQYF. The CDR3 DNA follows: TGTGCCAGCAGCCAAGGCTTGGGAGGGACCCAGTACTTC.

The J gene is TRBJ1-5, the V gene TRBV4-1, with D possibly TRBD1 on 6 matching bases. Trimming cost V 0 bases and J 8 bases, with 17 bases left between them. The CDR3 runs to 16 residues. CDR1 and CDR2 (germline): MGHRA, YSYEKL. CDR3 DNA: TGCGCCAGCAGCCAAGAAAGACGGGACACCTCGGAGCCCCAGCATTTT. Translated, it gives CASSQERRDTSEPQHF.

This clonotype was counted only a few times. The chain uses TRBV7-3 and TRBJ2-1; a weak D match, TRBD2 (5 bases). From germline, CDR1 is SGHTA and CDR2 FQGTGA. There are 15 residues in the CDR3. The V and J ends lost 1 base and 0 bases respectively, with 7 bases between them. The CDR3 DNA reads TGTGCCAGCAGCTTAATAGGGAGCTCCTACAATGAGCAGTTCTTC. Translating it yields CASSLIGSSYNEQFF.

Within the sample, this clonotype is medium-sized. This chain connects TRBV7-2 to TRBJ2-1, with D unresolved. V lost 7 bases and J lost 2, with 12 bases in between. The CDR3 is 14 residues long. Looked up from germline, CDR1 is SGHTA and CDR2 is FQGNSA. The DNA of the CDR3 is TGTGCCAGCAACCTTTTAGGAACCTACAATGAGCAGTTCTTC. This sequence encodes CASNLLGTYNEQFF.

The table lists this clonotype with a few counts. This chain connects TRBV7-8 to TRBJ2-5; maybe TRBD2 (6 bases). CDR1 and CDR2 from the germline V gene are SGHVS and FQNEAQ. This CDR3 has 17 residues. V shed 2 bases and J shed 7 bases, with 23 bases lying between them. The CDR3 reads CASSLPPLGGGKGTQYF. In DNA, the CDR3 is TGTGCCAGCAGCTTACCCCCCCTGGGGGGAGGTAAAGGGACCCAGTACTTC.

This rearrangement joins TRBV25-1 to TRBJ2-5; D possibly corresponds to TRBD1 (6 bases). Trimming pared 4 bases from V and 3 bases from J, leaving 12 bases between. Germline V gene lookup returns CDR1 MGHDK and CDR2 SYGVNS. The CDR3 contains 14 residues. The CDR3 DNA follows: TGTGCCAGCAGTGGTGGGGCAGGGGAAGAGACCCAGTACTTC. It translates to CASSGGAGEETQYF. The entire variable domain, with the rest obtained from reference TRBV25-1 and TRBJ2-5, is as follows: EADIYQTPRYLVIGTGKKITLECSQTMGHDKMYWYQQDPGMELHLIHYSYGVNSTEKGDLSSESTVSRIRTEHFPLTLESARPSHTSQYLCASSGGAGEETQYFGPGTRLLVL.

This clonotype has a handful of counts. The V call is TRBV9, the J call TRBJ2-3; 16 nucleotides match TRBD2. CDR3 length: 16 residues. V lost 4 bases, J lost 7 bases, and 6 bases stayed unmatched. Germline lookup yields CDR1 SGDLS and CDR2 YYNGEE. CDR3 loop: CASSFGTSGGANTQYF. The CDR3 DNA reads TGTGCCAGCAGCTTTGGGACTAGCGGGGGGGCTAATACGCAGTATTTT. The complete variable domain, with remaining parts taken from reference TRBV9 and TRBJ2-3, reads DSGVTQTPKHLITATGQRVTLRCSPRSGDLSVYWYQQSLDQGLQFLIQYYNGEERAKGNILERFSAQQFPDLHSELNLSSLELGDSALYFCASSFGTSGGANTQYFGPGTRLTVL.

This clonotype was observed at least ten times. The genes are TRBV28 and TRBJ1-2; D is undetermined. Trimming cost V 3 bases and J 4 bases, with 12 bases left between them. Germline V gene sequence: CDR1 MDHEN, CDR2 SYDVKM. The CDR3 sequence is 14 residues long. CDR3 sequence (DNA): TGTGCCAGCAGTTTGGTTAGCGGGTTCTATGGCTACACCTTC. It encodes CASSLVSGFYGYTF.

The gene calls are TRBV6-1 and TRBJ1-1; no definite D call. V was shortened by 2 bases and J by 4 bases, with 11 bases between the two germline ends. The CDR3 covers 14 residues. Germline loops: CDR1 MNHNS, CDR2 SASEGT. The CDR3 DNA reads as TGTGCCAGCAGTGAATGGGCCCGGGGCACTGAAGCTTTCTTT. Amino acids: CASSEWARGTEAFF.

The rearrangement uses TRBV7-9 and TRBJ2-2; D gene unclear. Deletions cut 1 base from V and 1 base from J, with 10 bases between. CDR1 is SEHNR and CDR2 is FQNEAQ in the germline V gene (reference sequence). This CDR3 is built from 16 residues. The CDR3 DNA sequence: TGTGCCAGCAGCTTAGTTGGCGATAAGAACACCGGGGAGCTGTTTTTT. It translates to CASSLVGDKNTGELFF.

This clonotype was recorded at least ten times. CDR3 loop: CASSLDHPAFF. Written as DNA, the CDR3 is TGTGCCAGCAGCTTAGACCATCCCGCTTTCTTT. J is TRBJ1-1 and V is TRBV7-9, with unresolved D. The CDR3 totals 11 residues. Germline lookup yields CDR1 SEHNR and CDR2 FQNEAQ (reference sequence). Trimming took 1 base from V and 11 from J, leaving 8 bases between them.

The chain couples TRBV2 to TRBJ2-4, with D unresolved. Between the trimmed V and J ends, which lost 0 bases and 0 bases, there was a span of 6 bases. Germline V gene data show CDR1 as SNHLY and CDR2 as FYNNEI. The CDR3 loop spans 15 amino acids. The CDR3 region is CASSEAVLAKNIQYF. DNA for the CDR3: TGTGCCAGCAGTGAAGCGGTTTTAGCCAAAAACATTCAGTACTTC.

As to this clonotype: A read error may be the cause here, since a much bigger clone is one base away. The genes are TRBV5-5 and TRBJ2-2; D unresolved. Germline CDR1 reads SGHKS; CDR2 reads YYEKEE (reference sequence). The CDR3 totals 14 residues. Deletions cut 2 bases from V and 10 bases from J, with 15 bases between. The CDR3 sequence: CASSFRAIGEELFF. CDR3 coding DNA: TGTGCCAGCAGCTTCCGGGCGATCGGCGAGGAGCTGTTTTTT.

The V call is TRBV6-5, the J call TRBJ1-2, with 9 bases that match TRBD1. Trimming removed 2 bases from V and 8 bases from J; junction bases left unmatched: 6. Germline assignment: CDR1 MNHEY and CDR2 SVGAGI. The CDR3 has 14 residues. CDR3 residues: CASSYAGQGLGYTF. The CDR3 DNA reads TGTGCCAGCAGTTACGCGGGACAGGGATTAGGCTACACCTTC.

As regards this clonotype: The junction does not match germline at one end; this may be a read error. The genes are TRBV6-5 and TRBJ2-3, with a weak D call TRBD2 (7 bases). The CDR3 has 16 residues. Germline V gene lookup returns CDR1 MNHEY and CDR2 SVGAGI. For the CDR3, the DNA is TGTGCCGGCAGTCCCCCCCCGGGGGGCCGCGCAGATACGCAGTATTTT. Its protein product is CAGSPPPGGRADTQYF.

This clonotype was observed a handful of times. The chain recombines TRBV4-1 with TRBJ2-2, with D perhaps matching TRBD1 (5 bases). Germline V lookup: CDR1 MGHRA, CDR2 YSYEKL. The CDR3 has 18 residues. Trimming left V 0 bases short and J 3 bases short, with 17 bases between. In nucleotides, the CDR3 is TGCGCCAGCAGCCAAGATAACAGGAAAGTGTCATACACCGGGGAGCTGTTTTTT. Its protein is CASSQDNRKVSYTGELFF.

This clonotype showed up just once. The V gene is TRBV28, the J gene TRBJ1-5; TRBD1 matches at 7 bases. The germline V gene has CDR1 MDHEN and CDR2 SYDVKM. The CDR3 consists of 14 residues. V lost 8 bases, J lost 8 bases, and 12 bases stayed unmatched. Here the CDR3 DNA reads TGTGCCAGCCACGGGGACAGCCTATCAAAGCCCCAGCATTTT. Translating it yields CASHGDSLSKPQHF.

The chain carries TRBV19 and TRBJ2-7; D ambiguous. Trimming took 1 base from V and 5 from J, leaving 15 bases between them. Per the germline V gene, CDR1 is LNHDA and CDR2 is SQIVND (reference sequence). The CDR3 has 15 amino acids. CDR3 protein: CASSIVSAASDEQYF. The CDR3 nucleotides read TGTGCCAGTAGTATAGTTTCGGCAGCCAGCGACGAGCAGTACTTC.

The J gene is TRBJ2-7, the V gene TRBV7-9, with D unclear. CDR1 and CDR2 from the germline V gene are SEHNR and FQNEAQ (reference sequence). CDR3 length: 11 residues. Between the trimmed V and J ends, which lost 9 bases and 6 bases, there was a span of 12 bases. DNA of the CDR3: TGTGCCAGAGAGACCGACGGCGAGCAGTACTTC. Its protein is CARETDGEQYF.